The 26 T cell receptor beta chains below were found in one sample sequenced in a study of breast tumors, draining lymph nodes, adjacent tissues. Samples came from axillary lymph nodes draining the breast cancer. TCRdb re-derived calls from the multiplex PCR reads in MiXCR, one entry per CDR3 protein. The sample has 170,000 or so distinct CDR3 sequences, 33% seen once. Sequencing was performed on axillary lymph node tissue. These receptors came from a female donor with breast cancer. Some clones in this sample may be carry-over from other donors' samples.

This clonotype was picked up many times. This chain joins TRBV5-1 and TRBJ1-4, with 7 bases fitting TRBD1. J gave up 8 bases and V 0 bases, and 4 bases lay outside the gene matches. This CDR3 has 14 residues. Germline V CDR1 and CDR2: SGHRS, YFSETQ. CDR3: CASSLGQGREKLFF. CDR3 in DNA: TGCGCCAGCAGCTTGGGACAGGGTCGGGAAAAACTGTTTTTT.

This clonotype was seen repeatedly, ten times or more. The chain joins TRBV20-1 to TRBJ2-7; 8 bases align to TRBD2. Germline assignment: CDR1 DFQATT and CDR2 SNEGSKA (reference sequence). The CDR3 contains 12 residues. J lost 3 bases, V lost 5 bases, and 3 bases had no gene match. The CDR3 sequence is CSASGGDYEQYF. Written as DNA, the CDR3 is TGCAGTGCTTCGGGGGGGGACTACGAGCAGTACTTC.

This chain joins TRBV7-9 and TRBJ2-7; TRBD2 might be the D (8 bases). Deletions cut 3 bases from V and 4 bases from J, with 37 bases between. The CDR3 contains 22 residues. The germline CDR1 and CDR2 sequences are SEHNR and FQNEAQ (reference sequence). CDR3 DNA sequence: TGTGCCAGCAGCTTTTTGGGCCCCCGACAGGGAGCGCCTCCCGGCGGGGGGTACGAGCAGTACTTC. Amino acids: CASSFLGPRQGAPPGGGYEQYF.

Concerning this clonotype: This clone may be a read error of a much larger clone one base away. The rearrangement links TRBV27 to TRBJ1-6; no clear D gene. This CDR3 has 13 amino acids. V gave up 7 bases and J gave up 3 bases, with 7 bases separating them. CDR1 MNHEY and CDR2 SMNVEV come from the germline V gene (reference sequence). This chain's CDR3 is CASKRFYNSPLHF. CDR3 bases: TGTGCCAGCAAGAGGTTCTATAATTCACCCCTCCACTTT.

On this clonotype: At one of its ends the junction is not consistent with the germline gene, which may arise from a read error. This chain connects TRBV6-2 or TRBV6-3 to TRBJ2-7; 9 bases map to TRBD2. This CDR3 has 16 residues. Germline lookup yields CDR1 MNHEY and CDR2 SVGEGT. This CDR3 reads CASSHSMAGGPNEQYF. The CDR3 nucleotides are TGTGCCAGCAGTCACTCGATGGCGGGGGGGCCCAACGAGCAGTACTTC.

The sample holds many counts of this clonotype. V usage is TRBV7-2 and J usage is TRBJ1-3; possibly TRBD1 for D (5 bases). Trimming left V 1 base short and J 2 bases short, with 15 bases between. Looked up from germline, CDR1 is SGHTA and CDR2 is FQGNSA. This CDR3 spans 17 amino acids. Here the CDR3 DNA reads TGTGCCAGCAGCTTAGTTTCGGCAGGGAAAGCTGGAAACACCATATATTTT. Its protein is CASSLVSAGKAGNTIYF.

This clonotype was observed many times. V gene TRBV13 combines with J gene TRBJ1-3; the match to TRBD1 covers 9 bases. The CDR3 has 17 residues. The V segment lost 5 bases and the J segment 2 bases; nucleotides outside the gene matches: 10. Germline V lookup: CDR1 PRHDT, CDR2 FYEKMQ (reference sequence). The CDR3 DNA follows: TGTGCCAGCAGCCCCTGGGACAGGGAGGTGCCTGGAAACACCATATATTTT. It specifies CASSPWDREVPGNTIYF.

This clonotype was observed at least ten times. The rearrangement uses TRBV24-1 and TRBJ2-3; D possibly corresponds to TRBD1 (6 bases). This CDR3 comprises 15 residues. V was clipped by 0 bases and J by 6 bases, with 12 bases between them. Germline V CDR1 and CDR2: KGHDR, SFDVKD. The CDR3: CATSDLSRGADTQYF. CDR3 bases: TGTGCCACCAGTGATTTGTCCAGGGGAGCTGATACGCAGTATTTT.

This clonotype has ten or more counts. The chain employs TRBV7-3 and TRBJ2-3, with D possibly matching TRBD2 (6 bases). The germline V gene encodes CDR1 SGHTA and CDR2 FQGTGA. The CDR3 loop spans 15 amino acids. The ends were cut back, 5 bases at V and 1 base at J, with 13 bases in the middle. CDR3 loop: CASSIDSGGTDTQYF. The CDR3 nucleotides read TGTGCCAGCAGCATAGATAGCGGTGGCACAGATACGCAGTATTTT.

This clonotype was recorded many times. The chain joins TRBV9 to TRBJ2-7, with unresolved D. The CDR3 contains 12 residues. CDR1 and CDR2 from the germline V gene are SGDLS and YYNGEE. V gave up 3 bases and J gave up 3 bases, with 7 bases separating them. The CDR3 is CASSADLYEQYF. The CDR3 DNA sequence: TGTGCCAGCAGCGCGGACCTCTACGAGCAGTACTTC.

This sequence joins TRBV29-1 and TRBJ1-3; D ambiguous. Per the germline V gene, CDR1 is SQVTM and CDR2 is ANQGSEA. V was trimmed by 6 bases and J by 7 bases, leaving 4 bases between them. CDR3 length equals 9 residues. The CDR3 is CSVSNTIYF. CDR3 nucleotides: TGCAGCGTATCCAACACCATATATTTT.

For this clonotype: A much bigger clone sits one base away, suggesting this may be a read error. The chain has TRBV4-1 and TRBJ1-2; D perhaps matches TRBD1 (6 bases). V gave up 1 base and J gave up 7 bases, with 13 bases separating them. Looked up from germline, CDR1 is MGHRA and CDR2 is YSYEKL. The length of the CDR3 is 14 residues. In nucleotides, the CDR3 is TGCGCCAGCAGCCAAGGACGGGGGGCTGCTGGCTACACCTTC. It encodes CASSQGRGAAGYTF.

The table lists this clonotype with many counts. CDR3 sequence (DNA): TGTGCTAGTGGTTTAGAAGGACAGGGCCTAAGCACAGATACGCAGTATTTT. This gives the protein CASGLEGQGLSTDTQYF. The chain has TRBV12-5 and TRBJ2-3, with TRBD1 matching over 8 bases. J lost 0 bases, V lost 3 bases, and 8 bases had no gene match. CDR1 and CDR2 from the germline V gene are LGHNT and FRNRAP. There are 17 residues in the CDR3. The entire variable domain, with the rest obtained from reference TRBV12-5 and TRBJ2-3, is as follows: DARVTQTPRHKVTEMGQEVTMRCQPILGHNTVFWYRQTMMQGLELLAYFRNRAPLDDSGMPKDRFSAEMPDATLATLKIQPSEPRDSAVYFCASGLEGQGLSTDTQYFGPGTRLTVL.

A few counts support this clonotype. The rearrangement uses TRBV6-2 or TRBV6-3 and TRBJ1-2; TRBD1 matches 8 bases. This CDR3 spans 13 amino acids. V trimming: 7 bases; J trimming: 2 bases; junction bases outside the gene matches: 3. From germline, CDR1 is MNHEY and CDR2 SVGEGT. The DNA of the CDR3 is TGTGCCAGCAAAAGGACAGGGAACTATGGCTACACCTTC. Protein: CASKRTGNYGYTF.

Many counts were recorded for this clonotype. The gene calls are TRBV6-5 and TRBJ2-1; D is ambiguous. Germline CDR1 is MNHEY and CDR2 is SVGAGI. The CDR3 contains 16 residues. V shed 0 bases and J shed 0 bases, with 9 bases lying between them. The CDR3 loop is CASSYSLVSSYNEQFF. CDR3 DNA: TGTGCCAGCAGTTACTCGTTGGTAAGCTCCTACAATGAGCAGTTCTTC.

This clonotype was picked up many times. The chain employs TRBV5-6 and TRBJ1-2; 10 bases map to TRBD1. This CDR3 contains 16 residues. V shed 1 base, J shed 2 bases, and the junction held 5 bases outside the gene matches. Germline V CDR1 and CDR2: SGHDT, YYEEEE. This CDR3 reads CASSLTPGQGNYGYTF. For the CDR3, the DNA is TGTGCCAGCAGCTTGACACCGGGACAGGGGAACTATGGCTACACCTTC.

To note about this clonotype: Being one base from a much bigger clone, this may be a read error. The chain has TRBV6-6 and TRBJ1-2; the D gene is possibly TRBD1 (5 bases). The CDR3 has 14 amino acids. In germline, CDR1 is MNHNY, CDR2 SVGAGI (reference sequence). The CDR3 loop is CASSRDPFSYGHTF. The CDR3 DNA reads as TGTGCCAGCAGTCGGGACCCTTTCTCCTATGGCCACACCTTC.

In its sample, this clonotype was seen many times. The rearrangement links TRBV19 to TRBJ2-7, with 7 nucleotides matching TRBD2. There are 18 residues in the CDR3. CDR1 and CDR2 (germline): LNHDA, SQIVND (reference sequence). J was trimmed by 4 bases and V by 0 bases; bases with no gene match: 15. CDR3 region: CASSIDWSGTSGAYEQYF. The CDR3 DNA reads TGTGCCAGTAGTATAGATTGGAGCGGGACCTCCGGGGCGTACGAGCAGTACTTC.

This clonotype was counted at least ten times. The chain links TRBV12-3 or TRBV12-4 to TRBJ1-3, with D possibly being TRBD1 (5 bases). The CDR3 contains 16 residues. V lost 5 bases and J lost 0, with 14 bases in between. CDR3 DNA: TGTGCCAGCAGTAAGACAGTGGGGACCTCTGGAAACACCATATATTTT. Translating gives CASSKTVGTSGNTIYF.

Details on this clonotype: Relative to the germline gene, one junction end is altered; a read error may explain this. This chain links TRBV9 with TRBJ2-7; TRBD1 matches 9 bases. The CDR3 totals 16 residues. Germline values: CDR1 SGDLS, CDR2 YYNGEE. The CDR3 loop reads CAGSPFRDRELGEQYF. In DNA form, the CDR3 reads TGTGCCGGCAGCCCCTTCCGGGACAGGGAATTGGGAGAGCAGTACTTC.

J is TRBJ1-3 and V is TRBV3-1, with no clear D. Trimming cost V 8 bases and J 4 bases, with 12 bases left between them. The CDR3 has 13 residues. Looked up from germline, CDR1 is LGHDT and CDR2 is YNNKEL (reference sequence). The CDR3 here is CASESGSGNTIYF. The CDR3 nucleotides are TGTGCCAGCGAATCGGGATCAGGAAACACCATATATTTT.

This clonotype was recorded many times. The V gene is TRBV7-9, the J gene TRBJ1-2; D remains unclear. Trimming cost V 5 bases and J 2 bases, with 12 bases left between them. The CDR3 length is 14 residues. Germline V CDR1 and CDR2: SEHNR, FQNEAQ (reference sequence). CDR3 sequence: CASSPAWVNYGYTF. CDR3 coding DNA: TGTGCCAGCAGCCCCGCCTGGGTAAACTATGGCTACACCTTC.

V usage is TRBV6-4 and J usage is TRBJ1-4; 9 positions agree with TRBD1. CDR1 and CDR2 (germline): MRHNA, SNTAGT. With V trimmed by 2 bases and J by 6 bases, 10 bases remained unmatched. CDR3 length: 17 residues. CDR3 in amino acids: CASSDTATGGFDEKLFF. CDR3 sequence (DNA): TGTGCCAGCAGTGACACGGCGACAGGGGGATTTGATGAAAAACTGTTTTTT.

As to this clonotype: A read error may explain this, as a much larger clone is one base away. Since no conserved phenylalanine or tryptophan closes the CDR3, a read error is the likely cause. This sequence joins TRBV9 and TRBJ2-7, with TRBD1 matching over 10 bases. Germline lookup yields CDR1 SGDLS and CDR2 YYNGEE. Trimming took 3 bases from V and 1 from J; bases not matched to a gene: 7. This CDR3 is 16 amino acids long. The CDR3, as DNA: TGTGCCAGCAGCGCGACCTTGGACAGGGGGTCCTACGAGCAGTACCTC. It translates to CASSATLDRGSYEQYL.

The chain employs TRBV5-6 and TRBJ1-3, with unresolved D. Looked up from germline, CDR1 is SGHDT and CDR2 is YYEEEE. Trimming cost V 4 bases and J 6 bases, with 2 bases left between them. This CDR3 contains 10 residues. CDR3 coding DNA: TGTGCCAGCAGCGAAAACACCATATATTTT. Its translation: CASSENTIYF.

Details on this clonotype: This could be a read error, since a much larger clone is one nucleotide away. The rearrangement joins TRBV11-3 to TRBJ2-1, with D perhaps TRBD1 or TRBD2 (5 bases each). This CDR3 has 13 residues. Germline CDR1 is SGHNT and CDR2 is YENEEA. For the CDR3, the DNA is TGTGCCAGCAGCCGGGGCCTCTACACTGAGCAGTTCTTC. Its protein product is CASSRGLYTEQFF.